This T cell receptor beta chain is from a study of cytomegalovirus exposure and HLA in healthy donors. The V gene end was trimmed by 0 bases and the J gene end by 3 bases; junction bases not matched to a gene: 6. The CDR3 has 16 amino acids. Per the germline V gene, CDR1 is SGHNT and CDR2 is YYREEE (reference sequence). PCR employed 60 Vbeta and 13 Jbeta primers. The assay was immunoSEQ multiplex PCR, and TCRdb's table has in-frame clones only and misses some. This sample has 120,000 to 150,000 clones, with over 55% found just once. This sequence was found in a man aged 40-55 years in good health and CMV-seronegative. The gene calls are TRBV5-4 and TRBJ2-3; 8 nucleotides line up with TRBD2. Sequenced sample: PBMCs. The DNA for the CDR3 is TGTGCCAGCAGCTTGGGGTCCCGGGGGGGGACAGATACGCAGTATTTT. This encodes CASSLGSRGGTDTQYF.